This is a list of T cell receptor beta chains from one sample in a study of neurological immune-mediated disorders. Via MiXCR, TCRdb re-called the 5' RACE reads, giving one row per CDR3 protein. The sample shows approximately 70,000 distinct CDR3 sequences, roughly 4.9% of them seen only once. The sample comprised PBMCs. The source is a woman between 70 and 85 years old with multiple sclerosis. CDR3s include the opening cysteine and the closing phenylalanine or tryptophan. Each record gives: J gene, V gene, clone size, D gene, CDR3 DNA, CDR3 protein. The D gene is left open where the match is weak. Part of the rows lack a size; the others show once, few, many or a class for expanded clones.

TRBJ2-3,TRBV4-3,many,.,TGCGCCAGCAGCCAAGATTCGGGACGGACCGTCCCTCCGCAGTATTTT,CASSQDSGRTVPPQYF
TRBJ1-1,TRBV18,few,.,TGTGCCAGCTCAAGCCGTGGGGCCCTTCCCACTGAAGCTTTCTTT,CASSSRGALPTEAFF
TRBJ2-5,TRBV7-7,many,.,TGTGCCAGCAGCACCAGAGGCGGCGAGACCCAGTACTTC,CASSTRGGETQYF
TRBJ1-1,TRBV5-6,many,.,TGTGCCAGCAGTCCCCGGCGAGGAGGCACTGAAGCTTTCTTT,CASSPRRGGTEAFF
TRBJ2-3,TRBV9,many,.,TGTGCCAGCAGCGTAGAAGGGTATACGCAGTATTTT,CASSVEGYTQYF
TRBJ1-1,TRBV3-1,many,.,TGTGCCAGCAGCCAAGGGACACCCACTGAAGCTTTCTTT,CASSQGTPTEAFF
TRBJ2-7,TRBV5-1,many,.,TGCGCCAGCAGACTTGGGACGGGGCGCGAGCAGTACTTC,CASRLGTGREQYF
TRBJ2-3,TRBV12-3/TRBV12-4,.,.,TGTGCCAGCAGTTTCAGGAGGGGCGCAGATACGCAGTATTTT,CASSFRRGADTQYF
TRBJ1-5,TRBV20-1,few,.,TGCAGTGCTAGAGAAGGTTCGGGGTACTACAATCAGCCCCAGCATTTT,CSAREGSGYYNQPQHF
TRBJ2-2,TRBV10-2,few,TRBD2,TGCGCCAGCCGGTTACTAGCGGGGGCCACCGGGGAGCTGTTTTTT,CASRLLAGATGELFF
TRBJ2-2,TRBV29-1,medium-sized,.,TGCAGCGTTCCTACGTCGGATGACACCGGGGAGCTGTTTTTT,CSVPTSDDTGELFF
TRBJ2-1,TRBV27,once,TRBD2,TGTGCCAGTATGGGACTAGCGGTTTACAATGAGCAGTTCTTC,CASMGLAVYNEQFF
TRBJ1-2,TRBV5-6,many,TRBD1,TGTGCCAGCAGCTTGGATGACAGGGGGTTCGGCTACACCTTC,CASSLDDRGFGYTF
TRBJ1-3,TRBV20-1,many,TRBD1,TGCAGTGCTACCCAGGGGGCGCGTGGAAACACCATATATTTT,CSATQGARGNTIYF
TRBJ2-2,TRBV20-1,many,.,TGCAGTGCTAGGTCCAGTTACACCGGGGAGCTGTTTTTT,CSARSSYTGELFF
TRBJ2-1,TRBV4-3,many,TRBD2,TGCGCCAGCAGCCGGGAGCCAGCGGGAGAGTACAATGAGCAGTTCTTC,CASSREPAGEYNEQFF
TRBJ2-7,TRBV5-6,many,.,TGTGCCAGCAGTGTCTCTGGAGAGCAGTACTTC,CASSVSGEQYF
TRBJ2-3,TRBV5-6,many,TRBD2,TGTGCCAGCAGCTTGGCCGGACTAGCGGGAGTCCGGGATACGCAGTATTTT,CASSLAGLAGVRDTQYF
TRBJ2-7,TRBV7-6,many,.,TGTGCCAGCAGCTTAGGAGGCACCTTGGGATCCTACGAGCAGTACTTC,CASSLGGTLGSYEQYF
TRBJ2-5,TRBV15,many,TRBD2,TGTGCCACCAGCAGAGGTCGGGGGGAGGGCCCGGAGACCCAGTACTTC,CATSRGRGEGPETQYF
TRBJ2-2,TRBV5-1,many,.,TGCGCCAGCAGCTTGGAAACGGCGGGCACCGGGGAGCTGTTTTTT,CASSLETAGTGELFF
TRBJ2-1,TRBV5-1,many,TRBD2,TGCGCCAGCAGCTCAGCGGGAGTCGGAAATGAGCAGTTCTTC,CASSSAGVGNEQFF
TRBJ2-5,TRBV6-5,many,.,TGTGCCAGCAGTGAGGGAAGGAGAGAGACCCAGTACTTC,CASSEGRRETQYF
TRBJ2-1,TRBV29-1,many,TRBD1,TGCAGCGTTGAAGGGGTGGGCAGGGGGATGGACGGGCAGTTCTTC,CSVEGVGRGMDGQFF
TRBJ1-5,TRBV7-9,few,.,TGTGCCAGCAGCGTACAAGATAGCAATCAGCCCCAGCATTTT,CASSVQDSNQPQHF
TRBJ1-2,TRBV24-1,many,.,TGTGCCACCAGGGACAGCCTAGGGAGGAACTATGGCTACACCTTC,CATRDSLGRNYGYTF
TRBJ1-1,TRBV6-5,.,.,TGTGCCAGCAGTTATAATCCCCGAGCGGGTACTGAAGCTTTCTTT,CASSYNPRAGTEAFF
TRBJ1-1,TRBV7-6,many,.,TGTGCCAGCAGCTTCGACCGGGACACGAACACTGAAGCTTTCTTT,CASSFDRDTNTEAFF